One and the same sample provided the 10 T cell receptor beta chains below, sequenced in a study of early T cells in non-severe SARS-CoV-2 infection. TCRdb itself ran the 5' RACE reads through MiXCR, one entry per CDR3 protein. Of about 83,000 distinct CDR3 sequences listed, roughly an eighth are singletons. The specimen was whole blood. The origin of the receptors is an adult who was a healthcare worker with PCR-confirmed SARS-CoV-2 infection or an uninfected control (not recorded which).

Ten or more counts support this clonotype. In DNA form, the CDR3 reads TGCAGCGTTGAAGATCCGGGACTAAGCTCCTACAATGAGCAGTTCTTC. It yields the protein CSVEDPGLSSYNEQFF. This chain links TRBV29-1 with TRBJ2-1; 7 bases line up with TRBD2. V was pared by 0 bases and J by 0 bases, with 5 bases of the junction left unmatched. CDR1 and CDR2 from the germline V gene are SQVTM and ANQGSEA. The CDR3 sequence is 16 residues long.

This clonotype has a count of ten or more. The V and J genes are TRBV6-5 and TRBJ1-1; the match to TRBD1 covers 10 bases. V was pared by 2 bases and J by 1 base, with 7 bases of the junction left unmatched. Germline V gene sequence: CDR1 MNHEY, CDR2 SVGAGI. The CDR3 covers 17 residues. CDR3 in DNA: TGTGCCAGCAGTTACGGGATCCGGGACAGGGGGAACACTGAAGCTTTCTTT. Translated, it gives CASSYGIRDRGNTEAFF.

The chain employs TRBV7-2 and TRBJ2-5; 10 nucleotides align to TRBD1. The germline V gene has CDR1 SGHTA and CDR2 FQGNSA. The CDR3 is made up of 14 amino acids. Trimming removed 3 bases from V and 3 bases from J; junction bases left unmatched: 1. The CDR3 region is CASSFGQGEETQYF. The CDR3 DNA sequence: TGTGCCAGCAGCTTCGGACAGGGGGAAGAGACCCAGTACTTC.

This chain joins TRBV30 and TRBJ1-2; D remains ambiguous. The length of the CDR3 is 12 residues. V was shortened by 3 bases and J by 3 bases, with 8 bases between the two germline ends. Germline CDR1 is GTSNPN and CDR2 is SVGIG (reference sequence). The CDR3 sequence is CAWREPDYGYTF. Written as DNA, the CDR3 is TGTGCCTGGAGGGAACCCGACTATGGCTACACCTTC.

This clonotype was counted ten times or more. CDR3 sequence (DNA): TGTGCCAGCAGTTTGGGACAGACGGAGACCCAGTACTTC. This codes for CASSLGQTETQYF. The rearrangement joins TRBV12-3 or TRBV12-4 to TRBJ2-5; 7 bases fit TRBD1. The junction had 3 bases not matched to a gene; V was cut back by 3 bases and J by 5 bases. CDR3 length: 13 amino acids.

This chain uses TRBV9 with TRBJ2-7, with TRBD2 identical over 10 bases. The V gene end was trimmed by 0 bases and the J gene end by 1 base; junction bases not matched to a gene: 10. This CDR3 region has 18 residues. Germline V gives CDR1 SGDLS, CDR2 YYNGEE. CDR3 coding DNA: TGTGCCAGCAGCGTAGAGCCTAGCGGGAGTCAACGTTCCTACGAGCAGTACTTC. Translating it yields CASSVEPSGSQRSYEQYF.

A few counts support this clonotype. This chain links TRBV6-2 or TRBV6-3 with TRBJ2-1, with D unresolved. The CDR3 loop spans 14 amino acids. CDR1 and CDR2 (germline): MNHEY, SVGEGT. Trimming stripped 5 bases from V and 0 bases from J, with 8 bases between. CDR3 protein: CASSRQSSYNEQFF. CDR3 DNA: TGTGCCAGCAGTCGGCAGAGCTCCTACAATGAGCAGTTCTTC.

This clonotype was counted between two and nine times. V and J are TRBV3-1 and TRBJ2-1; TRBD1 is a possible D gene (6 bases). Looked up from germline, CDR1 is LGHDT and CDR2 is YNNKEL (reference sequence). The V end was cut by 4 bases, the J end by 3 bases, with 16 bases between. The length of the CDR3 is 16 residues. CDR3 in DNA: TGTGCCAGCAGCCGAAGGGCTTCAGGGGACTACAATGAGCAGTTCTTC. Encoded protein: CASSRRASGDYNEQFF.

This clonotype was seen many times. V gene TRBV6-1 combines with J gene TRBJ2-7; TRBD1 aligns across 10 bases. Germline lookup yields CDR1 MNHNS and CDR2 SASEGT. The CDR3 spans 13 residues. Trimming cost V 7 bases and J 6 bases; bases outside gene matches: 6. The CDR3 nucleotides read TGTGCCAGCATTACCGGGACAGGGGTCGAGCAGTACTTC. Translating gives CASITGTGVEQYF.

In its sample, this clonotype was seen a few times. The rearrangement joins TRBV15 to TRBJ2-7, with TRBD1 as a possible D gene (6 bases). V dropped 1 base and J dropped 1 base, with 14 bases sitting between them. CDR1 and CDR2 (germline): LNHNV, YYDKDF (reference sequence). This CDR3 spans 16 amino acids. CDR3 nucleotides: TGTGCCACCAGCAGAGTCCTTACAGGGTCATCCTACGAGCAGTACTTC. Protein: CATSRVLTGSSYEQYF.